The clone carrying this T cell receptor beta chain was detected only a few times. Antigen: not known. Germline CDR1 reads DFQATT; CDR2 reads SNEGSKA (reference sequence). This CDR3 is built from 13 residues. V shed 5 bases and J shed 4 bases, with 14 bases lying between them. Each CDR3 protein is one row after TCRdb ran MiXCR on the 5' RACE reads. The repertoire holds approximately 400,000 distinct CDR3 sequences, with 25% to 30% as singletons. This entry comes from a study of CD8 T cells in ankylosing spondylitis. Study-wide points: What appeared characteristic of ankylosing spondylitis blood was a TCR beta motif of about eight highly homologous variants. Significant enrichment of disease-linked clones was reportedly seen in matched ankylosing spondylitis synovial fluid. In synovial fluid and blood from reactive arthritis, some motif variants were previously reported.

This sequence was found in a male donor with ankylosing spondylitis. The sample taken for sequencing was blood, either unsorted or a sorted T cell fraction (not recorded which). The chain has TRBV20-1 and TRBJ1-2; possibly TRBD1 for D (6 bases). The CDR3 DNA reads TGCAGTGCTTTACAGGGTCCCCTCTATGGCTACACCTTC. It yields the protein CSALQGPLYGYTF.